These T cell receptor beta chains were read from a single sample in a study of blood T cell repertoires in COVID-19. TCRdb keeps only in-frame clones here, not all; method: immunoSEQ multiplex PCR. Among about 62,000 clones listed, around 87% were seen once. The sample comprised peripheral blood. The receptors come from a man between 65 and 80 years old with acute or convalescent COVID-19. Each CDR3 is given with its conserved first and last residue. D genes are given only for firm matches. Size is omitted from some rows. Given values are once, few, many or a class for expanded clones.

d_gene,abundance,j_gene,v_gene,CDR3nt,CDR3aa
NA,NA,TRBJ1-5,TRBV19,TGTGCCAGTAGTATCCCGCAGACCAGGGGGCCCCAGCATTTT,CASSIPQTRGPQHF
NA,NA,TRBJ1-2,TRBV12-3/TRBV12-4,TGTGCCAGCAGTTTAGGGTCCAGGGGTGGCTACACCTTC,CASSLGSRGGYTF
TRBD1,NA,TRBJ1-1,TRBV19,TGTGCCAGCACGGACAGGGGGCAGAGGAACACTGAAGCTTTCTTT,CASTDRGQRNTEAFF
NA,NA,TRBJ2-1,TRBV9,TGTGCCAGCAGCGCCCAGGGTGGCTCCTACAATGAGCAGTTCTTC,CASSAQGGSYNEQFF
TRBD1,NA,TRBJ2-7,TRBV5-5,TGTGCCAGCAGGATCGGGACAGGGGAGGCGACCTACGAGCAGTACTTC,CASRIGTGEATYEQYF
TRBD2,NA,TRBJ2-1,TRBV7-2,TGTGCCAGCAGCTTAGGACCCAGGAGCGGGGGGTACAATGAGCAGTTCTTC,CASSLGPRSGGYNEQFF
TRBD1,NA,TRBJ2-5,TRBV7-9,TGTGCCAGCAGCCCTACGGGACAGGGAAGGGGAAAAGAGACCCAGTACTTC,CASSPTGQGRGKETQYF
TRBD1,NA,TRBJ1-5,TRBV28,TGTGCCAGCAAAGGGGGTAGAGGGGGCCATCAGCCCCAGCATTTT,CASKGGRGGHQPQHF
NA,NA,TRBJ2-1,TRBV27,TGTGCCAGTAGCCTCTACAATGAGCAGTTCTTC,CASSLYNEQFF
TRBD1,NA,TRBJ2-7,TRBV7-8,TGTGCCAGCAGCCCACGGGACAGCTCCTTTTACGAGCAGTACTTC,CASSPRDSSFYEQYF
TRBD2,once,TRBJ2-5,TRBV28,TGTGCCAGCAATAGCGGGCAAGAGACCCAGTACTTC,CASNSGQETQYF
NA,NA,TRBJ1-3,TRBV6-1,TGTGCCAGCAGTGAAGCTAGTTCTGGAAACACCATATATTTT,CASSEASSGNTIYF
NA,few,TRBJ1-1,TRBV27,TGTGCCAGCAGTTTATCACCTATTGCCCCCACTGAAGCTTTCTTT,CASSLSPIAPTEAFF
TRBD2,NA,TRBJ2-3,TRBV5-1,TGCGCCAGCAGCTTGAGCGGGGATCCCGCAGATACGCAGTATTTT,CASSLSGDPADTQYF
NA,NA,TRBJ1-2,TRBV7-9,TGTGCCAGCAGCTTAGGGGCGGGCGGGGATGGCTACACCTTC,CASSLGAGGDGYTF
TRBD1,NA,TRBJ2-3,TRBV6-1,TGTGCCAGCAGTGAAGTAAGAGGGGGACAGGGGGCCCAAGATACGCAGTATTTT,CASSEVRGGQGAQDTQYF
TRBD1,NA,TRBJ2-5,TRBV5-1,TGCGCCAGCAGCCTCCGGGACAGGGGAGGGTTTCGGCCACTTATAGTCCAAGAGACCCAGTACTTC,CASSLRDRGGFRPLIVQETQYF
NA,NA,TRBJ2-5,TRBV7-2,TGTGCCAGCAGCTTAATGGGCGGGGAAAGGGAGACCCAGTACTTC,CASSLMGGERETQYF
TRBD1,NA,TRBJ1-3,TRBV18,TGTGCCAGCTCACCCCGACAGGGGATTACAAGAACAAGAAACACCATATATTTT,CASSPRQGITRTRNTIYF
TRBD2,NA,TRBJ2-2,TRBV5-4,TGTGCCAGCAGCTTCGGGACTAGCGACACCGGGGAGCTGTTTTTT,CASSFGTSDTGELFF
NA,NA,TRBJ1-3,TRBV9,TGTGCCAGCAGCGTAGGAGTCTCTGGAAACACCATATATTTT,CASSVGVSGNTIYF
NA,NA,TRBJ2-1,TRBV7-8,TGTGCCAGCAGCCGAAAACCACTAGGCGAGCAGTTCTTC,CASSRKPLGEQFF
NA,NA,TRBJ2-4,TRBV5-4,TGTGCCAGCACCCTCCAGGGATCCAAAAACATTCAGTACTTC,CASTLQGSKNIQYF
NA,NA,TRBJ1-1,TRBV2,TGTGCCAGCAGCGTCCGCCGGGTTGACACTGAAGCTTTCTTT,CASSVRRVDTEAFF
TRBD1,NA,TRBJ2-5,TRBV18,TGTGCCAGCTCACCACCGTTAGGACAGGGGTCTGAGACCCAGTACTTC,CASSPPLGQGSETQYF
TRBD2,once,TRBJ2-1,TRBV9,TGTGCCAGCAGCCCAGCCCTTTCCGGACTAGCGAATGAGCAGTTCTTC,CASSPALSGLANEQFF
NA,few,TRBJ2-2,TRBV23-1,TGCGCCAGCAGTCAATCGGACTCGACGAACACCGGGGAGCTGTTTTTT,CASSQSDSTNTGELFF
NA,NA,TRBJ1-2,TRBV6-5,TGTGCCAGCAGGATACAGGGACGTCCAAACTATGGCTACACCTTC,CASRIQGRPNYGYTF
TRBD1,NA,TRBJ1-3,TRBV7-6,TGTGCCAGCAGCGTGCTGGGACAGGGTTCAAACACCATATATTTT,CASSVLGQGSNTIYF
NA,NA,TRBJ2-1,TRBV5-1,TGCGCCAGCAGCTTGGTGAGGCCCGATGAGCAGTTCTTC,CASSLVRPDEQFF
TRBD1,NA,TRBJ2-5,TRBV2,TGTGCCAGCGGCTCCCCAGGGGGAAAAGAGACCCAGTACTTC,CASGSPGGKETQYF
TRBD1,few,TRBJ2-7,TRBV16,TGTGCCAGCAGCCCCCAGGGGGGACAGGGAAGGGACGAGCAGTACTTC,CASSPQGGQGRDEQYF
NA,NA,TRBJ2-7,TRBV20-1,TGCAGTGCGGGCAACTACGAGCAGTACTTC,CSAGNYEQYF
TRBD1,NA,TRBJ1-5,TRBV30,TGTGCCTGGAGGGGGACAGGGGTTAATCAGCCCCAGCATTTT,CAWRGTGVNQPQHF
NA,once,TRBJ2-7,TRBV7-9,TGTGCCAGCAGCGCCGGGACAGCGGGCCCCTACGAGCAGTACTTC,CASSAGTAGPYEQYF
TRBD2,NA,TRBJ2-5,TRBV6-2/TRBV6-3,TGTGCCAGCAGTCCGTACCTTACTAGCGGGGGAGAGACCCAGTACTTC,CASSPYLTSGGETQYF
NA,few,TRBJ2-2,TRBV27,TGTGCCGTCCGACAAGCCGCGAACACCGGGGAGCTGTTTTTT,CAVRQAANTGELFF
NA,once,TRBJ2-3,TRBV20-1,TGCAGTGCTAGAAACCGGGATACGCAGTATTTT,CSARNRDTQYF
TRBD1,NA,TRBJ1-4,TRBV7-8,TGTGCCAGCAGCGTGGGACAGGGGGCTAATGAAAAACTGTTTTTT,CASSVGQGANEKLFF
TRBD2,medium-sized,TRBJ2-1,TRBV25-1,TGTGCCAGCAGAGGGGGACTAGCCACTGAGCAGTTCTTC,CASRGGLATEQFF
NA,NA,TRBJ2-2,TRBV30,TGTGCCTGGAGTGGGGCCCCCGCCGGGGAGCTGTTTTTT,CAWSGAPAGELFF
NA,NA,TRBJ2-1,TRBV18,TGTGCCAGCTCAGCACTAGCTGATGACAATGAGCAGTTCTTC,CASSALADDNEQFF
TRBD1,NA,TRBJ1-1,TRBV7-9,TGTGCCAGCAGGTTATCTCAGGGGGGGAACACTGAAGCTTTCTTT,CASRLSQGGNTEAFF
TRBD1,NA,TRBJ2-1,TRBV7-3,TGTGCCAGCAGCTTCGGGACAGGGTCAAATGAGCAGTTCTTC,CASSFGTGSNEQFF
TRBD1,NA,TRBJ1-1,TRBV6-5,TGTGCCAGCGGATCCGGGACAGGGGGGATTACTGAAGCTTTCTTT,CASGSGTGGITEAFF
TRBD1,NA,TRBJ1-2,TRBV19,TGTGCCAGTAGTACCGAGACAGGGGCGCGAGGCTACACCTTC,CASSTETGARGYTF
NA,NA,TRBJ1-6,TRBV5-6,TGTGCCAGCAGCCCAAGCGGGTGGGAGAATAATTCACCCCTCCACTTT,CASSPSGWENNSPLHF
TRBD1,NA,TRBJ2-5,TRBV14,TGTGCCAGCAGCCAAAGGACAGGGGCTGAGACCCAGTACTTC,CASSQRTGAETQYF
NA,NA,TRBJ1-4,TRBV4-1,TGCGCCAGCAGCCAAGGGTCGCGGCAGGGTTGGGAAAAACTGTTTTTT,CASSQGSRQGWEKLFF
TRBD2,NA,TRBJ2-1,TRBV5-1,TGCGCCAGCAGCGTTGCGGGGGGCACGGATGAGCAGTTCTTC,CASSVAGGTDEQFF
TRBD1,NA,TRBJ2-7,TRBV6-5,TGTGCCACGGGGACAGGCTTCCAAGAGCAGTACTTC,CATGTGFQEQYF
NA,NA,TRBJ1-2,TRBV28,TGTGCCAGCAGTTTAGGCGCTACTAGCGGAGGCTACACCTTC,CASSLGATSGGYTF